Sequencing of this TCR beta chain was carried out in a study of shared clonotypes between healthy human individuals. Study-wide results and caveats: Limitation of the genetic and exposure-history diversity represented came from the few donors.

In the CD4+ fraction, cells were divided into CD45RA+ naive and CD45RA-negative memory subsets. In germline, CDR1 is SNHLY, CDR2 FYNNEI. With 7 bases clipped from V and 4 bases from J, the junction kept 4 bases outside the gene matches. CDR3 length: 14 residues. The repertoire was sequenced with immunoSEQ multiplex PCR; TCRdb's copy has only in-frame clones and lacks some. The data show about 990,000 clones, with approximately 80% seen just once and under 0.8% held by the top ten. With respect to this clone: The target antigen is unknown.

Specimen: memory CD4+ T cells from PBMCs. Subset noted: CD45RA-negative fraction. The chain couples TRBV2 to TRBJ2-1; 10 nucleotides agree with TRBD1. This clonotype originated in a man younger than 35 in good health. Some clones in this sample may be carry-over from other donors' samples. CDR3 DNA: TGTGCCAGCACCTCGGGACAGGGGTACAATGAGCAGTTCTTC. The encoded protein is CASTSGQGYNEQFF. Supplemented by reference TRBV2 and TRBJ2-1, the full variable domain reads EPEVTQTPSHQVTQMGQEVILRCVPISNHLYFYWYRQILGQKVEFLVSFYNNEISEKSEIFDDQFSVERPDGSNFTLKIRSTKLEDSAMYFCASTSGQGYNEQFFGPGTRLTVL.